The T cell receptor beta chain described here comes from a study of blood T cell repertoires in COVID-19. The V segment lost 6 bases and the J segment 7 bases; nucleotides outside the gene matches: 10. Looked up from germline, CDR1 is MDHEN and CDR2 is SYDVKM. The CDR3 sequence is 15 residues long. This clone was seen only a few times. Only in-frame clones appear in the TCRdb table, and some are missing; sequencing was by immunoSEQ multiplex PCR. The sample carries tens of thousands of clones, around 84% recorded once. The TCR sequence derives from a man in his 70s with active COVID-19. The specimen was peripheral blood. The V and J genes are TRBV28 and TRBJ2-1; the match to TRBD2 covers 9 bases. The CDR3 DNA reads as TGTGCCAGCAGGCCTACTAGCGGGTGGGAGAATGAGCAGTTCTTC. This codes for CASRPTSGWENEQFF.